These 12 T cell receptor beta chains originate from one sample sequenced in a study of early T cells in non-severe SARS-CoV-2 infection. Via MiXCR, TCRdb re-called the 5' RACE reads, giving one row per CDR3 protein. This sample yields around 30,000 distinct CDR3 sequences, of which 4.5% to 7% are seen a single time; 5.5% to 7% belongs to the top ten. Specimen: whole blood. The receptors come from an adult who was a healthcare worker with PCR-confirmed SARS-CoV-2 infection or an uninfected control (not recorded which).

This clonotype was observed a handful of times. The chain couples TRBV10-2 to TRBJ2-1; 9 nucleotides match TRBD1. The CDR3 runs 15 residues. V shed 2 bases, J shed 10 bases, and the junction held 9 bases outside the gene matches. Germline values: CDR1 WSHSY, CDR2 SAAADI. The CDR3 DNA is TGCGCCAGCAGTGAGGGGCCGACAGGGGGTAGAGAGCAGTTCTTC. Translated: CASSEGPTGGREQFF.

J is TRBJ2-5 and V is TRBV6-2 or TRBV6-3; 9 bases agree with TRBD2. CDR3 size: 15 residues. With V trimmed by 6 bases and J by 5 bases, 10 bases remained unmatched. CDR1 is MNHEY and CDR2 is SVGEGT in the germline V gene. CDR3 residues: CASRMAGGPMETQYF. The CDR3 DNA is TGTGCCAGCAGGATGGCGGGAGGGCCGATGGAGACCCAGTACTTC.

CDR3 residues: CAWSVLPQNYGYTF. CDR3 bases: TGTGCCTGGAGTGTACTCCCACAGAACTATGGCTACACCTTC. V gene TRBV30 combines with J gene TRBJ1-2; no definite D call. The CDR3 is 14 residues long. Trimming shortened V by 0 bases and J by 2 bases, and 10 bases separated the two germline ends. CDR1 is GTSNPN, CDR2 SVGIG, per germline (reference sequence). Using reference TRBV30 and TRBJ1-2 for the parts outside the CDR3, the full variable domain is SQTIHQWPATLVQPVGSPLSLECTVEGTSNPNLYWYRQAAGRGLQLLFYSVGIGQISSEVPQNLSASRPQDRQFILSSKKLLLSDSGFYLCAWSVLPQNYGYTFGSGTRLTVV.

This clonotype was seen ten or more times. This chain joins TRBV5-1 and TRBJ1-5, with no clear D. The germline CDR1 and CDR2 sequences are SGHRS and YFSETQ. V shed 3 bases and J shed 2 bases, with 15 bases lying between them. CDR3 length equals 16 residues. The CDR3 is CASSSGPLRGNQPQHF. The DNA for the CDR3 is TGCGCCAGCAGCTCTGGACCCCTCAGAGGCAATCAGCCCCAGCATTTT.

The chain uses TRBV7-8 and TRBJ2-4, with D tentatively TRBD2 (6 bases). The CDR3 runs to 13 residues. CDR1 and CDR2 (germline): SGHVS, FQNEAQ. Deletions cut 1 base from V and 8 bases from J, with 9 bases between. The CDR3 is CASSLGGGDIQYF. DNA for the CDR3: TGTGCCAGCAGCTTAGGGGGCGGGGACATTCAGTACTTC.

At least ten counts were recorded for this clonotype. The CDR3 protein is CASSLRGEGLDEQFF. The CDR3 nucleotides are TGTGCCAGCAGCTTACGGGGGGAGGGCCTGGATGAGCAGTTCTTC. The chain is built from TRBV7-3 and TRBJ2-1; 7 bases agree with TRBD2. Germline CDR1 SGHTA, CDR2 FQGTGA. This CDR3 region has 15 residues. V was clipped by 2 bases and J by 8 bases; unmatched bases: 9.

There are many counts of this clonotype. The chain carries TRBV20-1 and TRBJ2-3, with D perhaps TRBD2 (5 bases). V was cut by 8 bases and J by 1 base, with 7 bases left in between. This CDR3 is built from 11 residues. Germline values: CDR1 DFQATT, CDR2 SNEGSKA (reference sequence). The CDR3 loop reads CSPGGTDTQYF. The CDR3 bases are TGCAGTCCCGGGGGCACAGATACGCAGTATTTT.

The chain uses TRBV19 and TRBJ2-1; 7 bases align to TRBD2. V lost 5 bases, J lost 4 bases, and 8 bases stayed unmatched. Looked up from germline, CDR1 is LNHDA and CDR2 is SQIVND (reference sequence). There are 15 residues in the CDR3. The CDR3 bases are TGTGCCAGTAGTCTCCGGGGGGATTATTACAATGAGCAGTTCTTC. It specifies CASSLRGDYYNEQFF.

V is TRBV30 and J is TRBJ2-1, with D perhaps TRBD2 (5 bases). Germline CDR1 GTSNPN, CDR2 SVGIG (reference sequence). The germline V and J ends were trimmed by 2 bases and 6 bases, with 11 bases remaining between them. CDR3 length equals 13 residues. The CDR3 DNA sequence: TGTGCCTGGAGTCTGGGAGCGCCCAATGAGCAGTTCTTC. Its protein is CAWSLGAPNEQFF. Supplemented by reference TRBV30 and TRBJ2-1, the full variable domain reads SQTIHQWPATLVQPVGSPLSLECTVEGTSNPNLYWYRQAAGRGLQLLFYSVGIGQISSEVPQNLSASRPQDRQFILSSKKLLLSDSGFYLCAWSLGAPNEQFFGPGTRLTVL.

This clonotype was detected a few times. The gene calls are TRBV30 and TRBJ1-1; D perhaps matches TRBD1 (5 bases). The CDR3 contains 13 residues. CDR1 is GTSNPN and CDR2 is SVGIG in the germline V gene (reference sequence). Trimming stripped 1 base from V and 2 bases from J, with 8 bases between. The CDR3: CAWSGGGNTEAFF. The CDR3 DNA sequence: TGTGCCTGGAGTGGGGGCGGAAACACTGAAGCTTTCTTT.

This clonotype occurred many times. In DNA, the CDR3 is TGTGCCAGCAGTTCCGAGACTAGCGGTAAAGATACGCAGTATTTT. Amino acids: CASSSETSGKDTQYF. This sequence joins TRBV27 and TRBJ2-3; 9 bases map to TRBD2. CDR1 and CDR2 from the germline V gene are MNHEY and SMNVEV (reference sequence). There are 15 residues in the CDR3. After removal of 4 bases from V and 5 bases from J, the junction contained 7 bases not matched to a gene.

The chain has TRBV27 and TRBJ2-2, with a weak D call TRBD2 (6 bases). CDR1 is MNHEY and CDR2 is SMNVEV in the germline V gene (reference sequence). The length of the CDR3 is 14 residues. Deletions cut 6 bases from V and 0 bases from J, with 8 bases between. Here the CDR3 reads CASRTRSNTGELFF. In DNA form, the CDR3 reads TGTGCCAGCAGGACTAGATCGAACACCGGGGAGCTGTTTTTT.